A selection of T cell receptor beta chains follows, all from one sample in a study of blood T cell repertoires in COVID-19. Libraries were prepared by immunoSEQ multiplex PCR; TCRdb keeps only in-frame clonotypes and omits some of them. The data show approximately 220,000 clones, with 86% seen just once and about 4.7% held by the top ten. The sequencing input was PBMCs or T cells enriched from blood (not recorded which). These receptors were obtained from a woman in her thirties who had been exposed to COVID-19. Both conserved end residues are part of each CDR3. The D gene is left open where the match is weak. Size values are once, few and many counts, or a class for expanded clones, and some rows have none.

j_gene	d_gene	v_gene	abundance	CDR3nt	CDR3aa
TRBJ2-1	TRBD1	TRBV6-1	.	TGTGCCAGCAGTGACGGACAGGGACCCTACAATGAGCAGTTCTTC	CASSDGQGPYNEQFF
TRBJ2-2	TRBD1	TRBV4-1	.	TGCGCCAGCAGCCGAGGGGGACAGGGATTTACCGGGGAGCTGTTTTTT	CASSRGGQGFTGELFF
TRBJ1-1	TRBD1	TRBV27	.	TGTGCCAGCAGTTACGACAGGGATCCGGTGAACACTGAAGCTTTCTTT	CASSYDRDPVNTEAFF
TRBJ1-4	.	TRBV2	.	TGTGCCAGCATAGGCCCGGAGGAAAAACTGTTTTTT	CASIGPEEKLFF
TRBJ1-6	.	TRBV2	.	TGTGCCAGCAGTGAGCCCCTCGGGAACTATAATTCACCCCTCCACTTT	CASSEPLGNYNSPLHF
TRBJ1-6	.	TRBV3-1/TRBV3-2	once	TGTGCCAGCAGCCAGGGGACACAATATAATTCACCCCTCCACTTT	CASSQGTQYNSPLHF
TRBJ2-7	TRBD2	TRBV3-1/TRBV3-2	.	TGTGCCAGCAGCCAGGCTAGCGGGGGGGTCTACGAGCAGTACTTC	CASSQASGGVYEQYF
TRBJ1-1	TRBD1	TRBV3-1/TRBV3-2	.	TGTGCCAGCAGCCCTTCGAGGGGGCGCTTAACTGAAGCTTTCTTT	CASSPSRGRLTEAFF
TRBJ2-7	.	TRBV28	few	TGTGCCAGCAGTTTAGGTAGCCAGGGGCTAATGTACGAGCAGTACTTC	CASSLGSQGLMYEQYF
TRBJ2-7	TRBD1	TRBV29-1	.	TGCAGCGTGGGGGACAGGGAATTCTACGAGCAGTACTTC	CSVGDREFYEQYF
TRBJ2-7	.	TRBV7-2	.	TGTGCCAGCAGCTTATGGCTAGACGGCTACGAGCAGTACTTC	CASSLWLDGYEQYF
TRBJ2-3	.	TRBV7-8	.	TGTGCCAGCAGCTTAGTCCAGGACACAGATACGCAGTATTTT	CASSLVQDTDTQYF
TRBJ1-1	TRBD1	TRBV5-1	.	TGCGCCAGCAGCTCCGGGACAGGCATGAACACTGAAGCTTTCTTT	CASSSGTGMNTEAFF
TRBJ1-6	.	TRBV9	.	TGTGCCAGCAGCGTAGCCCAGTCAGGCGGTCGGAGGTCACCCCTCCACTTT	CASSVAQSGGRRSPLHF
TRBJ1-2	TRBD1	TRBV28	many	TGTGCCAGCAGTCCAGACAGGGGCCGACTGAGCTACACCTTC	CASSPDRGRLSYTF
TRBJ1-1	.	TRBV29-1	.	TGCAGCGTCACTACAGGGCCTCGGGCTGAAGCTTTCTTT	CSVTTGPRAEAFF
TRBJ1-5	.	TRBV6-5	.	TGTGCCAGCAACAGGGAAGAGGATCAGCCCCAGCATTTT	CASNREEDQPQHF
TRBJ2-7	TRBD2	TRBV27	.	TGTGCCAGCAGCCTTACTGGGCGGGGGAGCTCCTACGAGCAGTACTTC	CASSLTGRGSSYEQYF
TRBJ2-3	.	TRBV5-4	.	TGTGCCAGCAGTTGGACAGCTAGCACAGATACGCAGTATTTT	CASSWTASTDTQYF
TRBJ2-1	TRBD2	TRBV20-1	.	TGCAGTGCTAGTAAGTCTAGCGGGGGCATATACAATGAGCAGTTCTTC	CSASKSSGGIYNEQFF
TRBJ1-1	.	TRBV9	.	TGTGCCAGCAGCACCCCCAGTGGGGGGTCGATGAACACTGAAGCTTTCTTT	CASSTPSGGSMNTEAFF
TRBJ1-2	.	TRBV5-6	.	TGTGCCAGCAGCTTAGGGACAACTATACTCGGCGGCACCTTC	CASSLGTTILGGTF
TRBJ1-4	.	TRBV7-8	.	TGTGCCAGCAGCTTAGAGGGCCTCATCGGGGGTGAAAAACTGTTTTTT	CASSLEGLIGGEKLFF
TRBJ1-2	TRBD1	TRBV9	.	TGTGCCAGCAGCGCGCAAGGACAGGGGAACTATGGCTACACCTTC	CASSAQGQGNYGYTF
TRBJ1-1	.	TRBV9	few	TGTGCCAGCAGCCCCCGGGCGGGTCCTAACACTGAAGCTTTCTTT	CASSPRAGPNTEAFF
TRBJ1-5	TRBD1	TRBV6-2/TRBV6-3	.	TGTGCCAGCAGTTACGTGACAGGGGTATTGAGCAATCAGCCCCAGCATTTT	CASSYVTGVLSNQPQHF
TRBJ1-3	.	TRBV6-5	.	TGTGCCAGCAGTCAGGGATCTGGTCACACCATATATTTT	CASSQGSGHTIYF
TRBJ1-6	TRBD1	TRBV10-3	.	TGTGCCATCAGCCTCGCCGACAGGGGGCTTTCACCCCTCCACTTT	CAISLADRGLSPLHF
TRBJ1-4	.	TRBV19	.	TGTGCCAGTAGTAACAAGGGGCGGACTAATGAAAAACTGTTTTTT	CASSNKGRTNEKLFF
TRBJ1-1	TRBD1	TRBV30	.	TGTGCCTGGACTCGACAGGGAAACACTGAAGCTTTCTTT	CAWTRQGNTEAFF
TRBJ2-3	.	TRBV14	.	TGTGCCAGCAGCTCTCGTGGAGGGGGCACAGATACGCAGTATTTT	CASSSRGGGTDTQYF
TRBJ1-4	TRBD1	TRBV11-3	few	TGTGCCAGCAGCCTCTACAGGGGGAACGAAAAACTGTTTTTT	CASSLYRGNEKLFF
TRBJ2-5	.	TRBV6-5	few	TGTGCCAGCTCTGGGAGCGGGGAGACCCAGTACTTC	CASSGSGETQYF
TRBJ2-1	.	TRBV4-1	.	TGCGCCAGCAGCCCTGAGCGGAGGTCCAGCCAACTAGGGTACAATGAGCAGTTCTTC	CASSPERRSSQLGYNEQFF
TRBJ2-3	.	TRBV12-3/TRBV12-4	.	TGTGCCAGCAGCATAGAAGATACGCAGTATTTT	CASSIEDTQYF
TRBJ2-7	TRBD1	TRBV3-1/TRBV3-2	.	TGTGCCAGCAGCCAACCGGGACAGGGGGCCTACGAGCAGTACTTC	CASSQPGQGAYEQYF
TRBJ1-6	.	TRBV5-1	.	TGCGCCAGCAGCTTGCGTCCTGGGACTGCTTCGGAATCACCCCTCCACTTT	CASSLRPGTASESPLHF
TRBJ1-1	.	TRBV6-2/TRBV6-3	.	TGTGCCAGCAGTTACTCTGGGCGTACCGCTGAAGCTTTCTTT	CASSYSGRTAEAFF
TRBJ1-2	TRBD1	TRBV10-3	.	TGTGCCATCAGTGAGCCGGACAGGGCCTATGGCTACACCTTC	CAISEPDRAYGYTF
TRBJ1-2	.	TRBV27	few	TGTGCCAGCAGCCCCACGGCCGTACCAGGCTATGGCTACACCTTC	CASSPTAVPGYGYTF
TRBJ1-4	TRBD1	TRBV5-4	.	TGTGCCAGCAGCTTGACCGGGACAGCTCATAGGGAAAAACTGTTTTTT	CASSLTGTAHREKLFF
TRBJ1-5	TRBD1	TRBV2	.	TGTGCCAGCAGCGCAACAGGGGGAAGCAATCAGCCCCAGCATTTT	CASSATGGSNQPQHF
TRBJ2-7	.	TRBV6-5	.	TGTGCCAGCCAACCTAGGGGTCCCCAGAGCCACGAGCAGTACTTC	CASQPRGPQSHEQYF